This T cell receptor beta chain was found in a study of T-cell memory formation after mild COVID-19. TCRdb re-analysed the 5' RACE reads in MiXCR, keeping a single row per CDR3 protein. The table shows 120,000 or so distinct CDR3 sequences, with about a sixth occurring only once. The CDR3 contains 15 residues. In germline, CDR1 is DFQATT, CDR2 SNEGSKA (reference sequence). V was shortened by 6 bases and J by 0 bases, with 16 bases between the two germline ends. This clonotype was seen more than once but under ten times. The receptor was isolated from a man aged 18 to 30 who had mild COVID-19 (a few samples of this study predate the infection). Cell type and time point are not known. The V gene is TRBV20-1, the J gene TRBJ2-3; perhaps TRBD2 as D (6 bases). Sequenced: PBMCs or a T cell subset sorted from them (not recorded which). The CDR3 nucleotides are TGCAGTGCCCCCGCGAAGCGGGCTAGCACAGATACGCAGTATTTT. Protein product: CSAPAKRASTDTQYF.